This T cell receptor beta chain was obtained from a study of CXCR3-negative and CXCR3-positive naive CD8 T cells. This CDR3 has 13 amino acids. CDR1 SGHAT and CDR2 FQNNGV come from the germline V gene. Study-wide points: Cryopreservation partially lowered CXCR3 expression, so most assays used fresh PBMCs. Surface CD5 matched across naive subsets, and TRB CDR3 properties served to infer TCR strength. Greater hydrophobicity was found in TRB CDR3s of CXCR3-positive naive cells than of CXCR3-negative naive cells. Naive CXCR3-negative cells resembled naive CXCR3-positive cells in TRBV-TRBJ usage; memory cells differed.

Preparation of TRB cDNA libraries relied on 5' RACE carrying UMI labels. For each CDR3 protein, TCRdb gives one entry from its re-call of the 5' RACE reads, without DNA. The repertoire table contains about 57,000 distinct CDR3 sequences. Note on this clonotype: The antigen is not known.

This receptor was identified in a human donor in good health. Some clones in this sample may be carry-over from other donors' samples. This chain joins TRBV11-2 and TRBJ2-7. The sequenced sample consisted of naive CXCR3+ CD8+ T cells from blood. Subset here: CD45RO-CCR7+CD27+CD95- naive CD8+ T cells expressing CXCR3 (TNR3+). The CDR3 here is CASSLVNTYEQYF.